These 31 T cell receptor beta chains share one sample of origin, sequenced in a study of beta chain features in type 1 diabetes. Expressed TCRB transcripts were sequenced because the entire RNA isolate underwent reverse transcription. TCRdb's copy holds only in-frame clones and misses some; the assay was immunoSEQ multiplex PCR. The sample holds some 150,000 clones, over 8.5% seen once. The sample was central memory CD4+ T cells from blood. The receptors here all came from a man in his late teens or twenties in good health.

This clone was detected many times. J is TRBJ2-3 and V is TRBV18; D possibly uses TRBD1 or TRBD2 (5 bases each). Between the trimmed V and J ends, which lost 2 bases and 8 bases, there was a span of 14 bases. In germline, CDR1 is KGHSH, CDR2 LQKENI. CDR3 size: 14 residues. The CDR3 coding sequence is TGTGCCAGCTCACCAATTACCGGGACCTCTACGCAGTATTTT. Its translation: CASSPITGTSTQYF.

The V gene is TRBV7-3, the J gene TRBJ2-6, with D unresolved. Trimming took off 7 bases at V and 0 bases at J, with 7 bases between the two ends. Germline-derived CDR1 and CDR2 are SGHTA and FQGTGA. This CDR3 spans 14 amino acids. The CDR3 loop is CASTTSSGANVLTF. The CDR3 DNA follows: TGTGCCAGCACCACCAGCTCTGGGGCCAACGTCCTGACTTTC.

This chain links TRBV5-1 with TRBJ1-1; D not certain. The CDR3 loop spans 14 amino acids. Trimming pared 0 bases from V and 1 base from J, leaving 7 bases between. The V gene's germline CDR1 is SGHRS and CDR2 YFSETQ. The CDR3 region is CASSLADWNTEAFF. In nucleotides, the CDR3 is TGCGCCAGCAGCTTGGCGGATTGGAACACTGAAGCTTTCTTT.

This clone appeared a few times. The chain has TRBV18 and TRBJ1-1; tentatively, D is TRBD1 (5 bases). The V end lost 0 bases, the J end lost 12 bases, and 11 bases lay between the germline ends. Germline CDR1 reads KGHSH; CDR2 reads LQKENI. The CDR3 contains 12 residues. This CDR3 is CASSPPGRETFF. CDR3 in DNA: TGTGCCAGCTCACCACCGGGCAGGGAAACTTTCTTT.

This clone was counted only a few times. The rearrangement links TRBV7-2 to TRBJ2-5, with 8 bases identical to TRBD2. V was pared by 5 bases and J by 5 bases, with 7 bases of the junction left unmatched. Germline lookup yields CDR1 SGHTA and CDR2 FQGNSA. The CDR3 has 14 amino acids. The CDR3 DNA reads TGTGCCAGCAGCAACGGGGGGGCCCCGGAGACCCAGTACTTC. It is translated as CASSNGGAPETQYF.

The CDR3 region has the DNA TGCGCCAGCAGCTTGGCGCAGAACTACGAGCAGTACTTC. As protein: CASSLAQNYEQYF. The chain has TRBV5-1 and TRBJ2-7; no firm D call. This CDR3 region has 13 residues. Germline V gives CDR1 SGHRS, CDR2 YFSETQ. Between the trimmed V and J ends, which lost 0 bases and 3 bases, there was a span of 7 bases.

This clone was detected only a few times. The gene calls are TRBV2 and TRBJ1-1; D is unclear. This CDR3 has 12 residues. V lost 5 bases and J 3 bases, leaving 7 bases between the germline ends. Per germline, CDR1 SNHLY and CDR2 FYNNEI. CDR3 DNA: TGTGCCAGCAGTTCGCAAGACACTGAAGCTTTCTTT. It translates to CASSSQDTEAFF.

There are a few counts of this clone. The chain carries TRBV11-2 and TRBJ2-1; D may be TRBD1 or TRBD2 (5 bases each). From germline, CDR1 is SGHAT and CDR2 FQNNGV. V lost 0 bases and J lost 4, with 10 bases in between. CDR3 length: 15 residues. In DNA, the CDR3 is TGTGCCAGCAGCTTAGAAGGGACCTTATACAATGAGCAGTTCTTC. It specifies CASSLEGTLYNEQFF. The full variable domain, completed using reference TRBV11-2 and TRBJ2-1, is EAGVAQSPRYKIIEKRQSVAFWCNPISGHATLYWYQQILGQGPKLLIQFQNNGVVDDSQLPKDRFSAERLKGVDSTLKIQPAKLEDSAVYLCASSLEGTLYNEQFFGPGTRLTVL.

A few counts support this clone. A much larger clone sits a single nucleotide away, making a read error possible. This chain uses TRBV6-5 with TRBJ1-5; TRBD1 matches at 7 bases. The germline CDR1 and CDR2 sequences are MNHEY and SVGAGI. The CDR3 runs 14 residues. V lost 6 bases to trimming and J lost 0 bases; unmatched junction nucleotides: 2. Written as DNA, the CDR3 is TGTGCCAGCAGGGGACAGAGTAGCAATCAGCCCCAGCATTTT. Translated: CASRGQSSNQPQHF.

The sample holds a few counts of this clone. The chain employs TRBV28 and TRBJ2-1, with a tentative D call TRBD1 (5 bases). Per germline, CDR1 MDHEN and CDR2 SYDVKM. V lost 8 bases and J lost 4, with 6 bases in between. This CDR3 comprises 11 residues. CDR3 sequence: CASAGYNEQFF. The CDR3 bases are TGTGCCAGCGCAGGGTACAATGAGCAGTTCTTC.

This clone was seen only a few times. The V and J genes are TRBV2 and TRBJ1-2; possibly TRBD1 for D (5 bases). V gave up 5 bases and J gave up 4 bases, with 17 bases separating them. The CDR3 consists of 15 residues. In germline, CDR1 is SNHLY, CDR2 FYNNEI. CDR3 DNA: TGTGCCAGCAGTTCAACGGTGACAGCACCCTATGGCTACACCTTC. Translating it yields CASSSTVTAPYGYTF.

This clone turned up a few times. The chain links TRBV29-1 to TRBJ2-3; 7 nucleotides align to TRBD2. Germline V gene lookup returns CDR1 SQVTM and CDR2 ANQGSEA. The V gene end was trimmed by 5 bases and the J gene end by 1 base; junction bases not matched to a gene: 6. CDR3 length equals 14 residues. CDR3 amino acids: CSVSRSGGTDTQYF. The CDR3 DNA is TGCAGCGTTTCAAGGAGCGGGGGCACAGATACGCAGTATTTT.

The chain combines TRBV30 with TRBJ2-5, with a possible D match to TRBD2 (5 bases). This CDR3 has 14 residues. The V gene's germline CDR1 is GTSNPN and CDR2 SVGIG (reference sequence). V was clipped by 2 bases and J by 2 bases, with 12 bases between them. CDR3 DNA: TGTGCCTGGAGTAGAGGGCGGACTCAAGAGACCCAGTACTTC. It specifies CAWSRGRTQETQYF.

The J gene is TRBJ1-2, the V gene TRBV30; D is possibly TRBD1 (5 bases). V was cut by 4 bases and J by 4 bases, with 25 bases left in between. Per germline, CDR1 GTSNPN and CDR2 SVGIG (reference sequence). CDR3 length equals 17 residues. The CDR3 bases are TGTGCCTGGATTACCACCGCCCAGGGCATCCGGATCTATGGCTACACCTTC. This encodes CAWITTAQGIRIYGYTF.

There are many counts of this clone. The CDR3 DNA sequence: TGTGCCAGCAGTACCCGGGACAGGGGCGGCGAGCAGTACTTC. Its translation: CASSTRDRGGEQYF. The chain is built from TRBV6-5 and TRBJ2-7, with TRBD1 identical over 10 bases. Trimming removed 5 bases from V and 6 bases from J; junction bases left unmatched: 7. Germline CDR1 reads MNHEY; CDR2 reads SVGAGI. The CDR3 loop spans 14 amino acids.

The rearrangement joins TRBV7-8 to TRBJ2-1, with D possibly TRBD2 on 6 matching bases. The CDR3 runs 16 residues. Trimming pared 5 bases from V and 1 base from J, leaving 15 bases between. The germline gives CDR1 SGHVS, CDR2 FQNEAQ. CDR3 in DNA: TGTGCCAGCAGCGCATCACTAGCCCCGTCCTACAATGAGCAGTTCTTC. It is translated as CASSASLAPSYNEQFF.

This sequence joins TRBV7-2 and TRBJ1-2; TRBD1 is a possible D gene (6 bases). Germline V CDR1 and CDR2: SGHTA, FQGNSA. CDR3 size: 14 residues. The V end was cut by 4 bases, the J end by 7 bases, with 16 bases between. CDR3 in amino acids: CASSSRREQGGYTF. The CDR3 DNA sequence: TGTGCCAGCAGCTCACGAAGGGAACAGGGTGGCTACACCTTC.

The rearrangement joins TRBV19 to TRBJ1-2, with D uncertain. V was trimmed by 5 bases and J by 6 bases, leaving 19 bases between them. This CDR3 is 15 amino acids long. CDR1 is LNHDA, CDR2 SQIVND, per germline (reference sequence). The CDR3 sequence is CASSATTGSKNGYTF. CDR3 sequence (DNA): TGTGCCAGTAGTGCAACTACGGGCTCTAAGAATGGCTACACCTTC.

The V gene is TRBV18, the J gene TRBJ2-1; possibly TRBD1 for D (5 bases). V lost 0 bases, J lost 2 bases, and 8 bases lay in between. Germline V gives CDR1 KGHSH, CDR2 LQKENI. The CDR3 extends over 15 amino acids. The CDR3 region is CASSPPQGTYNEQFF. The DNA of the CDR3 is TGTGCCAGCTCACCACCGCAGGGAACCTACAATGAGCAGTTCTTC.

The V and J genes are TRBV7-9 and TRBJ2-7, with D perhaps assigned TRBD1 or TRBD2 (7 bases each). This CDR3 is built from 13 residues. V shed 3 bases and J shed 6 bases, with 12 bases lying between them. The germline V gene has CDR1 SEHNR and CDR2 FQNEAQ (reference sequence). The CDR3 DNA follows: TGTGCCAGCAGCTTCGCAGGGGGGGCCGAGCAGTACTTC. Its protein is CASSFAGGAEQYF.

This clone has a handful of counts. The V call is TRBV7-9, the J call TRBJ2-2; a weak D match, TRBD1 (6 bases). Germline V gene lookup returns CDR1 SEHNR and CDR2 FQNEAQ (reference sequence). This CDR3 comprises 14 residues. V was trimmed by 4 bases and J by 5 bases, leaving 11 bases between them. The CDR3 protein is CASSSRGGTGELFF. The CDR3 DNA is TGTGCCAGCAGCTCAAGAGGGGGAACCGGGGAGCTGTTTTTT.

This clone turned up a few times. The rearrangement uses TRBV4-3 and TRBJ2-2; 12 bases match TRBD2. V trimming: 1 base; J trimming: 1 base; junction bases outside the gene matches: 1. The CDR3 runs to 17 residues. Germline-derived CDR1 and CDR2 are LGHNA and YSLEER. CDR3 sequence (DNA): TGCGCCAGCAGCCAAGGGACTAGCGGGGTGAACACCGGGGAGCTGTTTTTT. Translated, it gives CASSQGTSGVNTGELFF.

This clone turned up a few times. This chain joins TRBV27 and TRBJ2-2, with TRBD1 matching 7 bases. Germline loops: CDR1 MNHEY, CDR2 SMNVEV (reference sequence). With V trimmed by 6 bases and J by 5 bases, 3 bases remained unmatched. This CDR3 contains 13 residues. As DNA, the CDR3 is TGTGCCAGCAGCACAGGGGAAACCGGGGAGCTGTTTTTT. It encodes CASSTGETGELFF.

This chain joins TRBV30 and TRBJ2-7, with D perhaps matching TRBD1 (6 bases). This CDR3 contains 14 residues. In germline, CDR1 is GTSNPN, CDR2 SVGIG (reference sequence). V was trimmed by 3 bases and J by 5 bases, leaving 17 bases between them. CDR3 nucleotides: TGTGCCTGGAGATCGGACAGTTCGCTCCACGAGCAGTACTTC. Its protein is CAWRSDSSLHEQYF.

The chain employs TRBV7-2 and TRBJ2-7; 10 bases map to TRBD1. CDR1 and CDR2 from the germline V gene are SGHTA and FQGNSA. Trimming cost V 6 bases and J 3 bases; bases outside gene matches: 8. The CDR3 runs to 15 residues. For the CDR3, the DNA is TGTGCCAGCAGTAACCCCGGGACAGGGGTCTACGAGCAGTACTTC. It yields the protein CASSNPGTGVYEQYF.

DNA for the CDR3: TGTGCCAGCAGCTTGAACAGTCAAGAGACCCAGTACTTC. Its translation: CASSLNSQETQYF. The chain joins TRBV7-9 to TRBJ2-5; D gene unclear. The CDR3 totals 13 residues. Germline CDR1 and CDR2: SEHNR and FQNEAQ (reference sequence). V shed 3 bases and J shed 2 bases, with 7 bases lying between them.

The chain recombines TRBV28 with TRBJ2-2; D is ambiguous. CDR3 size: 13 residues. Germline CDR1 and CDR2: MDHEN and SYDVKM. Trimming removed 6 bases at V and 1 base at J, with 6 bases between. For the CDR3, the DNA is TGTGCCAGCAGAGACCAGAACACCGGGGAGCTGTTTTTT. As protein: CASRDQNTGELFF.

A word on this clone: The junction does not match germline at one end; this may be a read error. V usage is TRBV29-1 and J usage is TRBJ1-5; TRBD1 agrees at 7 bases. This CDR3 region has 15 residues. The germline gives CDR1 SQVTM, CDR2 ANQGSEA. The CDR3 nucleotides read TGCATCGTTGTGGCAGGGGGGAATAGCAATCAGCCCCAGCATTTT. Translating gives CIVVAGGNSNQPQHF.

For the CDR3, the DNA is TGTGCCAGCAGCTTATTTGGCAGGGGGGTAGATGGCTACACCTTC. This encodes CASSLFGRGVDGYTF. The J gene is TRBJ1-2, the V gene TRBV7-2, with 7 bases identical to TRBD1. With V trimmed by 2 bases and J by 6 bases, 9 bases remained unmatched. In germline, CDR1 is SGHTA, CDR2 FQGNSA. There are 15 residues in the CDR3.

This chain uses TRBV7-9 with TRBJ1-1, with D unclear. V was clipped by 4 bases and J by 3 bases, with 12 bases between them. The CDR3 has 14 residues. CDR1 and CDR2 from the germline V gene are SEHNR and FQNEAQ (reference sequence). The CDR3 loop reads CASSWAGLDTEAFF. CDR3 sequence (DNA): TGTGCCAGCAGCTGGGCAGGACTCGACACTGAAGCTTTCTTT.

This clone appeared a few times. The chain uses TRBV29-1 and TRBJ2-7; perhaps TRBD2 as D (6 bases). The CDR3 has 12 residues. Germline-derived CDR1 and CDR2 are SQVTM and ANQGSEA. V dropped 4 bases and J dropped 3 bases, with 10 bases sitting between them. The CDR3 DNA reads TGCAGCGTTGGTGGGGGGTTCTACGAGCAGTACTTC. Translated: CSVGGGFYEQYF.